This TCR beta chain stems from a study of blood T cell repertoires in COVID-19 (dated by TCRdb to 2018 to 2020). General notes on the study: Samples covering the acute and convalescent phases of COVID-19 were provided by collaborators in the United States, Italy and Spain. A de-identified subject ID, COVID-19 status, age in years and sex were almost always included in the sample metadata. A freely available public database, intended as a resource for researchers studying the immune response to SARS-CoV-2, is where the repertoires were released. The dataset comprised deeply sampled blood TCRbeta repertoires from subjects exposed to, actively infected with, or recovered from COVID-19. Samples were obtained from the ongoing ImmuneRACE study (first 160 participants) and from some 1,200 subjects provided by 6 global collaborators. Where HLA class I and class II types were available, the types were taken from metadata supplied by the sample provider, not from assay-based typing. The material from the prospective study consisted of cDNA or gDNA derived from T cells, B-cell-depleted T cells, or PBMCs.

Comment on this clone: The clone's antigen remains unknown. Base qualities were left out, and no much larger clone turns up one base away.

Its CDR3 holds 11 amino acids, cysteine through phenylalanine. Only CDR3 DNA remains: 33 bases, in frame from the first base. CDR1 and CDR2 are drawn from the germline V gene: MNHEY, SVGAGI. A distance of 7 bases separates the germline ends of V and J, which lose 7 bases and 4 bases respectively. TCRbeta CDR3 regions were amplified from genomic DNA by means of the immunoSEQ Assay, a bias-controlled multiplex PCR. The authors' analysis ran thus. Nucleated cell counts per sample were estimated from amplification of reference gene primers within the assay. To quantify the absolute abundance of each unique TCRbeta CDR3 rearrangement, sequence reads were collapsed and filtered. For each sample, productive Simpson clonality was calculated as the square root of Simpson's diversity index across productive rearrangements. Not all clones reach the TCRdb copy of this immuneACCESS table, which keeps in-frame sequences only. Checked studies attribute under half of the gap to unresolved V genes and leave the rest unexplained. V and J calls and clone size are given by that table; D and trimming were obtained from the DNA. In this sample the table shows approximately 280,000 clones, approximately 83% of which occur a single time. The ten top clones hold 9.5% to 12% of the sample.

The study at large found these results: Clinical and demographic metadata were provided uncurated, with the amount varying by source and participant.

Collaborating institutions collected whole blood in K2EDTA tubes following their own protocols. Collaborator samples were shipped for TCRbeta analysis as frozen whole blood, isolated PBMCs, or DNA extracted from either sample type. This receptor was identified in a woman in her seventies with acute or convalescent COVID-19. Specimen: peripheral blood. The rearranged segments are TRBV6-5 and TRBJ1-2; TRBD1 might be the D gene, on 5 matching bases. The DNA sequence is as follows: TGTGCCAGCACTCAGGGCTATGGCTACACCTTC. This translates into CASTQGYGYTF.